The subject of this entry is one T cell receptor beta chain. No cognate antigen has been identified for it. No base quality information exists; no much larger clone differs at one position. This sample is part of a study of blood T cell repertoires in COVID-19 (dated by TCRdb to about 2020). Context from the whole study: Samples covering the acute and convalescent phases of COVID-19 were provided by collaborators in the United States, Italy and Spain. The prospective study material was composed of cDNA or gDNA derived from T cells, B-cell-depleted T cells, or PBMCs. Subjects who had been exposed to COVID-19, were actively infected with it, or had recovered from it provided the deeply sampled blood TCRbeta repertoires that made up the dataset. The repertoires were released in a freely available public database intended as a resource for research on the immune response to SARS-CoV-2. The samples were drawn from two sources: the first 160 participants of the ongoing ImmuneRACE study, and 1,000 to 1,500 subjects contributed by 6 global collaborators. A de-identified subject ID, COVID-19 status, age in years and sex were almost always included in the sample metadata. Where available, HLA class I and class II types were taken from metadata supplied by the sample provider and were not determined by assay-based typing.

Whole blood was collected in K2EDTA tubes by collaborating institutions according to the institutions' own protocols. Collaborator samples were shipped for TCRbeta analysis as frozen whole blood, isolated PBMCs, or DNA extracted from either sample type. The CDR3 sequence holds 13 residues, the cysteine and phenylalanine included. The retained sequence is limited to the CDR3, 39 bases, with the frame set at the first base. V is trimmed back by 10 bases and J by 7 bases, and the junction contains 12 bases that no gene match accounts for. Reading the germline V gene (reference sequence) gives CDR1 MNHEY and CDR2 SMNVEV. TCRbeta CDR3 regions were amplified from genomic DNA using the immunoSEQ Assay, a bias-controlled multiplex PCR. The paper's processing steps were these. The number of nucleated cells in each sample was estimated by amplification of reference gene primers within the assay. To quantify the absolute abundance of each unique TCRbeta CDR3 rearrangement, sequence reads were collapsed and filtered. For each sample, productive Simpson clonality was calculated as the square root of Simpson's diversity index across productive rearrangements. TCRdb obtained this table from immuneACCESS and retained in-frame rearrangements with V and J assigned. These tables miss some clones; where compared with another copy, unresolved V genes account for less than half of the shortfall, and the remainder is unexplained. The V and J calls and clone size were taken over from that table, and D and trimming were inferred from the DNA. The sample yields roughly 100,000 clones; approximately 86% were counted once. 15% to 20% of the sample belongs to the ten largest clones.

Overall study outcomes, separate from this receptor: The amount of clinical and demographic metadata varied by source and participant and was provided uncurated.

The V gene is TRBV27 and the J gene is TRBJ2-7; 8 nucleotides in the junction match TRBD1. Sample: peripheral blood. This TCR derives from a woman of 80 years or more with acute or convalescent COVID-19. In nucleotide form, the sequence is TGTGCCACCCCAAGGCAGGGGGCGCGAGAGCAGTACTTC. Translated, this is CATPRQGAREQYF.